This is a list of T cell receptor beta chains from one sample in a study of memory CD4+ T cells and cytomegalovirus serostatus. Generated by immunoSEQ multiplex PCR, the TCRdb table keeps only in-frame clones and is missing some. The sample includes about 61,000 clones, 75% to 90% of them seen just once. Sequenced: memory CD4+ T cells from blood. The receptors originated from an adult in good health and CMV-seronegative. Each CDR3 is given with its conserved first and last residue. A D gene is named only where the DNA matches it firmly. Rows may omit the clone size; those that give it use once, few, many or a size class.

size	V	D	J	DNA	CDR3
-	TRBV20-1	-	TRBJ2-1	TGCAGTGCTACACCCTACAATGAGCAGTTCTTC	CSATPYNEQFF
-	TRBV5-6	-	TRBJ2-2	TGTGCCAGCAGCTTGGGGGGCGGATACACCGGGGAGCTGTTTTTT	CASSLGGGYTGELFF
-	TRBV6-6	TRBD1	TRBJ1-2	TGTGCCAGCAGTTACTTAGGGGGACAGGGGCCCTATGGCTACACCTTC	CASSYLGGQGPYGYTF
-	TRBV6-6	-	TRBJ2-2	TGTGCCAGCACCCAGCGGCGGGATGGCACCGGGGAGCTGTTTTTT	CASTQRRDGTGELFF
once	TRBV5-1	-	TRBJ2-2	TGCGCCAGCAGCCGCCGGTTAGACCCGAACACCGGGGAGCTGTTTTTT	CASSRRLDPNTGELFF
-	TRBV7-2	-	TRBJ2-7	TGTGCCAGCAGCTTAGGCAGGTCCTCCTACGAGCAGTACTTC	CASSLGRSSYEQYF
-	TRBV27	-	TRBJ1-5	TGTGCCAGCAGTTTGAGGGATTTAGGCAATCAGCCCCAGCATTTT	CASSLRDLGNQPQHF
-	TRBV6-1	-	TRBJ1-2	TGTGCCAGCAGTGAGGGGATAGGGCATAGCCCGGGCTACACCTTC	CASSEGIGHSPGYTF
-	TRBV5-4	-	TRBJ2-3	TGTGCCAGCAGCCCCCGGGACTCCACCACAGATACGCAGTATTTT	CASSPRDSTTDTQYF
-	TRBV10-3	TRBD2	TRBJ2-1	TGTGCCATCAGTGAGCCTCAGCGGGGGGCCTCCTACAATGAGCAGTTCTTC	CAISEPQRGASYNEQFF
-	TRBV18	-	TRBJ2-1	TGTGCCAGCTCAGCGTGGGCCGGGGTGCTGAGCGATGAGCAGTTCTTC	CASSAWAGVLSDEQFF
once	TRBV29-1	-	TRBJ1-3	TGCAGCGTTGAACCCGGGACTGGAAACACCATATATTTT	CSVEPGTGNTIYF
-	TRBV29-1	-	TRBJ1-6	TGCAGCGTTAGCCTGGTGGGTGGTAATTCACCCCTCCACTTT	CSVSLVGGNSPLHF
-	TRBV5-1	TRBD2	TRBJ2-3	TGCGCCAGCAGCTGGACTAGCAGTTACACAGATACGCAGTATTTT	CASSWTSSYTDTQYF
-	TRBV7-8	-	TRBJ2-7	TGTGCCAGCAGCTCCTACCTTACAGGGAGCTCCTACGAGCAGTACTTC	CASSSYLTGSSYEQYF
-	TRBV7-2	TRBD2	TRBJ2-4	TGTGCCAGCAGCAACCCCTGGCGGGGGGTAGCCAAAAACATTCAGTACTTC	CASSNPWRGVAKNIQYF
-	TRBV5-1	TRBD2	TRBJ2-1	TGCGCCAGCAGAGAGGCGGGGGGGCTGAGGAATGAGCAGTTCTTC	CASREAGGLRNEQFF
-	TRBV5-1	-	TRBJ2-3	TGCGCCAGCAGCTTGGGCGGAACCTCCACAGATACGCAGTATTTT	CASSLGGTSTDTQYF
-	TRBV5-4	TRBD2	TRBJ2-3	TGTGCCAGCAGCTTGGCTAGCGGAGACACAGATACGCAGTATTTT	CASSLASGDTDTQYF
-	TRBV5-5	TRBD1	TRBJ2-7	TGTGCCAGCAGCTTGGGACAGGGTGACGAGCAGTACTTC	CASSLGQGDEQYF
once	TRBV11-1	TRBD1	TRBJ2-7	TGTGCCAGCAGTCGACAGGGTGAAGAGCAGTACTTC	CASSRQGEEQYF
few	TRBV10-3	TRBD1	TRBJ1-5	TGTGCCATCAGTGAGTGGGGACAGGGGAATCAGCCCCAGCATTTT	CAISEWGQGNQPQHF
-	TRBV5-1	-	TRBJ1-4	TGCGCCAGCAGCCTGGGAGGTTCAGGTGAAAAACTGTTTTTT	CASSLGGSGEKLFF
-	TRBV18	-	TRBJ1-4	TGTGCCAGCTCACGCGACATTAATGAAAAACTGTTTTTT	CASSRDINEKLFF
-	TRBV29-1	-	TRBJ2-3	TGCAGCGGGGGACCTACGGTTGCAGATACGCAGTATTTT	CSGGPTVADTQYF
-	TRBV6-1	-	TRBJ1-5	TGTGCCAGCAGTGTGGGAAATCAGCCCCAGCATTTT	CASSVGNQPQHF
-	TRBV7-3	-	TRBJ2-7	TGTGCCAGCAGCTTAAAGAAAGCCGGGACAAACTACGAGCAGTACTTC	CASSLKKAGTNYEQYF
-	TRBV2	-	TRBJ2-3	TGTGCCAGCAGTGAGGCTCCCCCGAGGACAGATACGCAGTATTTT	CASSEAPPRTDTQYF
once	TRBV5-1	TRBD1	TRBJ1-1	TGCGCCAGCAGCTCCCGTCCGGACAGGGGGACTGAAGCTTTCTTT	CASSSRPDRGTEAFF
-	TRBV7-3	TRBD2	TRBJ2-3	TGTGCCAGCAGCTTAAGGGGGGGTCCTCCTAGCACAGATACGCAGTATTTT	CASSLRGGPPSTDTQYF
-	TRBV28	TRBD1	TRBJ1-5	TGTGCCAGCAGTTTAAGGACAGGGGCCAATCAGCCCCAGCATTTT	CASSLRTGANQPQHF
-	TRBV2	-	TRBJ2-2	TGTGCCAGCAGTGAGGATACCGGGGAGCTGTTTTTT	CASSEDTGELFF